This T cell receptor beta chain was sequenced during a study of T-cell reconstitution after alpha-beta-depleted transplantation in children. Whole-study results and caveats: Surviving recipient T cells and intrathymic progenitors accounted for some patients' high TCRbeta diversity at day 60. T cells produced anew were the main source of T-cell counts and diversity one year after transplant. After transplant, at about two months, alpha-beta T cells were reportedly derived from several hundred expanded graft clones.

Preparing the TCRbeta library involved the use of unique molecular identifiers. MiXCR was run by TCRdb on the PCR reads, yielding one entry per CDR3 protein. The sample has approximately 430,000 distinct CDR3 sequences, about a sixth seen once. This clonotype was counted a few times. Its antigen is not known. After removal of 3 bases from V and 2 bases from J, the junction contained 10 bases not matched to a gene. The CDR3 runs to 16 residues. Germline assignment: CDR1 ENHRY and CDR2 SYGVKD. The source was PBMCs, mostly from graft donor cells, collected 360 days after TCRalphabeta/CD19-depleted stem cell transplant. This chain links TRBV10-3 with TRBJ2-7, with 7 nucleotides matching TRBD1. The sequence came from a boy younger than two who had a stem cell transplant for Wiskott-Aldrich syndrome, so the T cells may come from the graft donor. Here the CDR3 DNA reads TGTGCCATCAGTGAACTCGGGACAGTCCTAACCTACGAGCAGTACTTC. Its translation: CAISELGTVLTYEQYF.